The present TCR beta chain was sequenced within a study of identical twins. The CDR3 contains 14 residues. The germline CDR1 and CDR2 sequences are SGHRS and YFSETQ. Deletions cut 0 bases from V and 3 bases from J, with 9 bases between. This clonotype was found many times. Via MiXCR, TCRdb re-called the 5' RACE reads, giving one row per CDR3 protein. The profile shows 500,000 to 650,000 distinct CDR3 sequences, about 7.6% of them singletons. Separately, the same data were catalogued under a study of yellow fever vaccine responses in identical twins.

This clonotype was obtained from a woman younger than 30 in good health. The chain has TRBV5-1 and TRBJ2-5, with D unclear. Sample: PBMCs. CDR3 amino acids: CASSLGGTEETQYF. CDR3 in DNA: TGCGCCAGCAGCTTGGGCGGTACCGAAGAGACCCAGTACTTC.